The clone carrying this TCR beta chain was seen only a few times. What it binds is unknown. The sample is drawn from a study of T cell repertoires in cytomegalovirus infection. The wider study: Public TCR beta signatures indicated both CMV infection and matching HLA type.

Study observations and caveats: Cumulative public TCR beta family frequency identified carriers of CMV plus the relevant HLA. There were HLA-C-restricted CMV-specific TCR beta clonotypes dominating the ex vivo response.

This CDR3 spans 16 amino acids. Germline lookup yields CDR1 LGHNA and CDR2 YNFKEQ. Trimming took 3 bases from V and 5 from J, leaving 16 bases between them. One entry per CDR3 protein results from TCRdb running MiXCR on the reads. This table holds about 330,000 distinct CDR3 sequences, over 7.5% found once. The genes are TRBV4-2 and TRBJ1-4; D is unresolved. Sequencing was carried out using PBMCs. The source is a human donor in good health (CMV status not recorded). Some clones in this sample may be carry-over from other donors' samples. The DNA of the CDR3 is TGTGCCAGCAGCCAGATTGGCTCGGGTGCGAATGAAAAACTGTTTTTT. Protein sequence: CASSQIGSGANEKLFF.